Following are 27 T cell receptor beta chains from one sample sequenced in a study of identical twins. TCRdb reprocessed the 5' RACE reads via MiXCR and lists one record per CDR3 protein. The sample yields about 390,000 distinct CDR3 sequences, 8.5% to 10% seen once. Material: naive T cells sorted from blood. These receptors were obtained from a woman between 50 and 59 years old in good health.

This clonotype was counted only a few times. The V gene is TRBV20-1, the J gene TRBJ2-1; D may be TRBD1 (6 bases). V was shortened by 1 base and J by 0 bases, with 10 bases between the two germline ends. CDR3 length: 15 residues. From germline, CDR1 is DFQATT and CDR2 SNEGSKA (reference sequence). The DNA of the CDR3 is TGCAGTGCTAGAGCGGACAGAGGCTCCTACAATGAGCAGTTCTTC. Translating it yields CSARADRGSYNEQFF.

The rearrangement links TRBV12-3 or TRBV12-4 to TRBJ2-4; tentative D call: TRBD1 (7 bases). This CDR3 is 15 amino acids long. The V and J ends lost 6 bases and 5 bases respectively, with 17 bases between them. The CDR3 loop reads CASSSQGTLQNIQYF. The CDR3 DNA follows: TGTGCCAGCAGCTCACAGGGGACTCTCCAAAACATTCAGTACTTC.

This clonotype turned up a few times. J is TRBJ2-1 and V is TRBV4-1; D is possibly TRBD2 (5 bases). V lost 1 base and J 4 bases, leaving 11 bases between the germline ends. Per germline, CDR1 MGHRA and CDR2 YSYEKL. The CDR3 has 15 residues. The CDR3 protein is CASSQVGLAYNEQFF. CDR3 in DNA: TGCGCCAGCAGCCAAGTAGGGCTAGCTTACAATGAGCAGTTCTTC.

This clonotype was seen ten or more times. The chain is built from TRBV5-1 and TRBJ2-7, with unresolved D. This CDR3 region has 14 residues. The germline V gene has CDR1 SGHRS and CDR2 YFSETQ. With 2 bases removed from V and 0 bases from J, the gap between germline ends came to 9 bases. The CDR3 DNA reads TGCGCCAGCAGCTTCGACATGAGCTCCTACGAGCAGTACGTC. Encoded protein: CASSFDMSSYEQYV.

This clonotype came up once. As DNA, the CDR3 is TGTGCCAGCAGCCAGCCAGGGACTGGGGCCAACGTCCTGACTTTC. Protein sequence: CASSQPGTGANVLTF. This chain joins TRBV4-2 and TRBJ2-6; weak D call: TRBD1 (5 bases). The length of the CDR3 is 15 residues. V lost 3 bases and J 2 bases, leaving 8 bases between the germline ends. CDR1 and CDR2 (germline): LGHNA, YNFKEQ.

The CDR3 spells CSARGALGMDQPQHF. As DNA, the CDR3 is TGCAGTGCTAGGGGGGCTCTTGGGATGGATCAGCCCCAGCATTTT. The rearrangement uses TRBV20-1 and TRBJ1-5; maybe TRBD1 (6 bases). The CDR3 runs 15 residues. The ends were cut back, 3 bases at V and 5 bases at J, with 17 bases in the middle. CDR1 is DFQATT and CDR2 is SNEGSKA in the germline V gene (reference sequence).

The chain combines TRBV20-1 with TRBJ2-1; perhaps TRBD1 as D (6 bases). CDR3 length equals 13 residues. Trimming pared 6 bases from V and 3 bases from J, leaving 12 bases between. Per germline, CDR1 DFQATT and CDR2 SNEGSKA (reference sequence). The CDR3 nucleotides are TGCAGTGCCTCGGGACACAGCTACAATGAGCAGTTCTTC. It yields the protein CSASGHSYNEQFF.

Regarding this clonotype: A much larger clone differs by one base, so this may be a read error. This chain joins TRBV10-3 and TRBJ1-4, with D perhaps TRBD1 (6 bases). Trimming removed 2 bases at V and 16 bases at J, with 17 bases between. The germline V gene encodes CDR1 ENHRY and CDR2 SYGVKD. The CDR3 extends over 13 amino acids. CDR3: CAISEHYPKGQFF. DNA of the CDR3: TGTGCCATCAGTGAGCATTACCCGAAGGGACAGTTTTTT.

This clonotype appeared many times. The chain has TRBV5-1 and TRBJ2-7, with TRBD2 matching 9 bases. Looked up from germline, CDR1 is SGHRS and CDR2 is YFSETQ. This CDR3 comprises 15 residues. Trimming cost V 4 bases and J 6 bases; bases outside gene matches: 11. In DNA form, the CDR3 reads TGCGCCAGCAGCGTTAGGGGAGCGGGAGGTTCCGAGCAGTACTTC. Translated, it gives CASSVRGAGGSEQYF.

In this sample, this clonotype turned up many times. The chain employs TRBV5-1 and TRBJ1-5; a possible D gene is TRBD1 (5 bases). V was pared by 3 bases and J by 2 bases, with 9 bases between. The CDR3 runs 14 residues. From germline, CDR1 is SGHRS and CDR2 YFSETQ. The CDR3 DNA reads TGCGCCAGCAGCTCGGGGGGGGGCAATCAGCCCCAGCATTTT. Amino acids: CASSSGGGNQPQHF.

This clonotype was picked up a small number of times. The chain couples TRBV5-1 to TRBJ2-3, with unresolved D. The CDR3 spans 13 residues. Deletions cut 5 bases from V and 4 bases from J, with 11 bases between. Germline CDR1 and CDR2: SGHRS and YFSETQ. The DNA of the CDR3 is TGCGCCAGCAGAATGGGGTCGGCAGATACGCAGTATTTT. This translates into CASRMGSADTQYF.

This clonotype appeared many times. The chain couples TRBV5-1 to TRBJ2-2; D gene uncertain. V was trimmed by 2 bases and J by 0 bases, leaving 5 bases between them. Germline V CDR1 and CDR2: SGHRS, YFSETQ. CDR3 length equals 14 residues. Here the CDR3 reads CASSFDANTGELFF. CDR3 DNA sequence: TGCGCCAGCAGCTTCGACGCGAACACCGGGGAGCTGTTTTTT.

This clonotype was observed a few times. The chain couples TRBV29-1 to TRBJ2-7, with 7 bases lining up with TRBD2. With V trimmed by 6 bases and J by 5 bases, 13 bases remained unmatched. CDR1 and CDR2 from the germline V gene are SQVTM and ANQGSEA. The CDR3 contains 14 residues. The CDR3 DNA sequence: TGCAGCGTGTCACCTAATAAGCGGGACCACGAGCAGTACTTC. This encodes CSVSPNKRDHEQYF.

This clonotype was seen many times. The J gene is TRBJ2-3, the V gene TRBV15; D is unresolved. This CDR3 is 13 amino acids long. V lost 2 bases and J 6 bases, leaving 9 bases between the germline ends. The germline V gene encodes CDR1 LNHNV and CDR2 YYDKDF (reference sequence). CDR3 sequence reads: CATSRPDADTQYF. The CDR3 DNA is TGTGCCACCAGCAGACCCGACGCCGATACGCAGTATTTT.

This clonotype was seen a handful of times. This chain connects TRBV6-1 to TRBJ1-1; D is unresolved. The CDR3 runs 15 residues. Looked up from germline, CDR1 is MNHNS and CDR2 is SASEGT. V lost 3 bases, J lost 1 base, and 12 bases lay in between. CDR3 amino acids: CASSERSVSNTEAFF. The CDR3 DNA reads TGTGCCAGCAGTGAGCGCTCCGTTTCGAACACTGAAGCTTTCTTT.

Only a few counts were recorded for this clonotype. The V and J genes are TRBV9 and TRBJ1-4; D gene unclear. CDR1 SGDLS and CDR2 YYNGEE come from the germline V gene. V dropped 1 base and J dropped 6 bases, with 10 bases sitting between them. The CDR3 runs to 14 residues. CDR3 DNA: TGTGCCAGCAGCGTATCGCCGGGCGATGAAAAACTGTTTTTT. Protein product: CASSVSPGDEKLFF.

V usage is TRBV18 and J usage is TRBJ1-1; 11 bases align to TRBD1. The CDR3 runs to 15 residues. V dropped 4 bases and J dropped 5; count of bases not matched to a gene: 6. The germline gives CDR1 KGHSH, CDR2 LQKENI. The CDR3 spells CASSLDRGQRTEAFF. The CDR3 bases are TGTGCCAGCTCACTGGACAGGGGGCAAAGGACTGAAGCTTTCTTT. Full variable domain (missing parts from reference TRBV18 and TRBJ1-1): NAGVMQNPRHLVRRRGQEARLRCSPMKGHSHVYWYRQLPEEGLKFMVYLQKENIIDESGMPKERFSAEFPKEGPSILRIQQVVRGDSAAYFCASSLDRGQRTEAFFGQGTRLTVV.

The chain joins TRBV6-5 to TRBJ2-4, with D perhaps matching TRBD1 (5 bases). V lost 6 bases, J lost 6 bases, and 12 bases lay in between. CDR1 is MNHEY and CDR2 is SVGAGI in the germline V gene. This CDR3 has 13 residues. CDR3 residues: CASRLGRGNIQYF. DNA for the CDR3: TGTGCCAGCAGACTGGGAAGGGGAAACATTCAGTACTTC.

This clonotype was observed a handful of times. The rearrangement uses TRBV19 and TRBJ1-2; D gene unclear. The CDR3 has 13 residues. CDR1 LNHDA and CDR2 SQIVND come from the germline V gene (reference sequence). Between the trimmed V and J ends, which lost 5 bases and 4 bases, there was a span of 11 bases. The CDR3 is CASSAQWFYGYTF. Here the CDR3 DNA reads TGTGCCAGTAGTGCCCAATGGTTCTATGGCTACACCTTC.

The chain uses TRBV5-1 and TRBJ2-4; D remains ambiguous. The V end was cut by 3 bases, the J end by 9 bases, with 16 bases between. In germline, CDR1 is SGHRS, CDR2 YFSETQ. The CDR3 covers 14 residues. CDR3 coding DNA: TGCGCCAGCAGCTCCAGAGGACCCCCAGCCATTCAGTACTTC. Translated, it gives CASSSRGPPAIQYF.

The chain joins TRBV11-2 to TRBJ2-1; TRBD2 aligns across 7 bases. CDR1 is SGHAT, CDR2 FQNNGV, per germline. With 5 bases clipped from V and 10 bases from J, the junction kept 11 bases outside the gene matches. CDR3 length equals 14 residues. CDR3 sequence reads: CASSPRGWEGEQFF. DNA of the CDR3: TGTGCCAGCAGCCCGAGAGGGTGGGAGGGGGAGCAGTTCTTC.

The V and J genes are TRBV4-2 and TRBJ2-7, with TRBD2 matching 9 bases. With V trimmed by 5 bases and J by 5 bases, 19 bases remained unmatched. CDR1 LGHNA and CDR2 YNFKEQ come from the germline V gene. The CDR3 has 18 amino acids. The CDR3 here is CASSDNIDVAGVSHEQYF. The CDR3 DNA reads TGTGCCAGCAGCGATAATATCGATGTAGCGGGAGTGTCCCACGAGCAGTACTTC.

The gene calls are TRBV27 and TRBJ2-1, with D unclear. The CDR3 loop spans 15 amino acids. Deletions cut 5 bases from V and 8 bases from J, with 19 bases between. Germline lookup yields CDR1 MNHEY and CDR2 SMNVEV (reference sequence). The CDR3 nucleotides are TGTGCCAGCAGTGATCCCGGGCCGCAAGGCTATGAGCAGTTCTTC. It translates to CASSDPGPQGYEQFF.

The table lists this clonotype with many counts. This chain uses TRBV5-1 with TRBJ1-3; TRBD1 is a possible D gene (6 bases). Germline V gene lookup returns CDR1 SGHRS and CDR2 YFSETQ. Trimming pared 0 bases from V and 4 bases from J, leaving 11 bases between. The length of the CDR3 is 15 residues. CDR3 residues: CASSLAGASGNTIYF. The CDR3 DNA reads TGCGCCAGCAGCTTGGCGGGGGCCTCAGGAAACACCATATATTTT.

The V call is TRBV24-1, the J call TRBJ2-3, with 10 bases aligning to TRBD2. V was clipped by 4 bases and J by 2 bases; unmatched bases: 5. This CDR3 region has 16 residues. Germline V gene sequence: CDR1 KGHDR, CDR2 SFDVKD. The CDR3 nucleotides are TGTGCCACCAGTGACCCCCTAGCGGGGGTCACAGATACGCAGTATTTT. Translation: CATSDPLAGVTDTQYF.

V usage is TRBV7-9 and J usage is TRBJ1-5, with 12 bases fitting TRBD1. The germline V gene has CDR1 SEHNR and CDR2 FQNEAQ (reference sequence). CDR3 length equals 17 residues. J gave up 1 base and V 5 bases, and 6 bases lay outside the gene matches. The CDR3 sequence is CASSRGTGGRSNQPQHF. For the CDR3, the DNA is TGTGCCAGCAGCCGGGGGACAGGGGGCAGGAGCAATCAGCCCCAGCATTTT.

This clonotype was observed a few times. The chain carries TRBV7-9 and TRBJ1-1; D is ambiguous. The ends were cut back, 0 bases at V and 8 bases at J, with 13 bases in the middle. The CDR3 has 14 residues. The germline CDR1 and CDR2 sequences are SEHNR and FQNEAQ (reference sequence). The CDR3 sequence: CASSLATRAQEAFF. The CDR3 bases are TGTGCCAGCAGCTTAGCGACCCGGGCCCAAGAAGCTTTCTTT.